This T cell receptor (beta chain) emerged from a study of PD-1 blockade in mismatch repair-deficient tumors (dated by TCRdb to about 2017). Regarding the study in general: The trial enrolled some 90 consecutive patients with over 10 mismatch repair-deficient cancer types between September 2013 and 2016, all previously treated and progressing. Deep sequencing of TCR CDR3 regions was used to track tumor-associated T cell clones in peripheral blood of patients responding to PD-1 blockade. General conclusions and limits of the study: Tumor-resident clones, often undetectable in blood before treatment, expanded rapidly after pembrolizumab and then contracted, generally before radiologic responses.

For every enrolled patient, mismatch repair deficiency was confirmed by either polymerase chain reaction or immunohistochemistry. TCR sequencing was carried out for three patients who responded to pembrolizumab therapy. The phase II trial prospectively tested pembrolizumab PD-1 blockade in advanced mismatch repair-deficient cancers regardless of tissue of origin. Peripheral blood T cell samples were serially collected before and at multiple times after PD-1 blockade was started. Blood sampling times were expressed in weeks after the first pembrolizumab dose. Receptor amplification or capture employed the immunoSEQ multiplex PCR assay. Drawn from immuneACCESS, this table holds only the in-frame rearrangements with V and J called that TCRdb kept. Clones are partly lost; checked studies trace under half to an unresolved V gene and leave the rest unexplained. The sample contains about 19,000 clones, about four fifths of them found a single time. The ten most abundant clones make up roughly 1.4% of the sample.

This clone was counted a single time. Its target antigen remains unknown. No much larger clonotype is one base removed from it; base qualities were not supplied. The source is an adult with mismatch repair-deficient cancer. The sample was PBMCs, taken 52 weeks after starting pembrolizumab.

The nucleotide sequence reads as follows: TGTGCCAGCAGTTACTCGCCCTGGGGACAGGCATATGGCTACACCTTC. It codes for CASSYSPWGQAYGYTF. The sequence joins TRBV6-5 to TRBJ1-2, with 8 junctional bases fitting TRBD1. V has 0 bases trimmed and J has 5 bases trimmed; junction bases matching no gene number 8. The CDR3 runs 16 residues from the cysteine to the phenylalanine. The entry retains the CDR3 DNA only, 48 bases that are in frame from base 1. The germline V gene specifies MNHEY as CDR1 and SVGAGI as CDR2.